These T cell receptor beta chains were read from a single sample in a study of blood T cell repertoires in COVID-19. Profiling relied on immunoSEQ multiplex PCR, and the TCRdb table lists in-frame clones only, not all of them. The sample shows almost 200,000 clones, 85% of them seen only once. Sequencing was carried out using peripheral blood. The receptors originated from a man between 60 and 75 years old with COVID-19, enrolled during active disease. The CDR3 runs from the conserved cysteine through the conserved F or W. D genes are given only for firm matches. Where a row states a size, it is once, few, many or the class of an expanded clone; other rows omit it.

j_call clone_size v_call d_call cdr3_nt cdr3_aa
TRBJ1-5 once TRBV7-2 TRBD1 TGTGCCAGCAGCTTTACAGGGGGACAGCCCCAGCATTTT CASSFTGGQPQHF
TRBJ1-2 - TRBV2 - TGTGCCAGCACCTACAGGGTAGGCTATGGCTACACCTTC CASTYRVGYGYTF
TRBJ2-3 once TRBV24-1 TRBD1 TGTGCCACCAGCTCAGTAAGGGGGCCAGATACGCAGTATTTT CATSSVRGPDTQYF
TRBJ2-1 - TRBV18 TRBD1 TGTGCCAGCTCACCGACAGGGCGGAATGAGCAGTTCTTC CASSPTGRNEQFF
TRBJ2-7 - TRBV28 - TGTGCCAGCAGCCCCGGGACTTTACCCTACGAGCAGTACTTC CASSPGTLPYEQYF
TRBJ1-1 - TRBV6-5 - TGTGCCAGCACTACAGGGTGGGCGAACACTGAAGCTTTCTTT CASTTGWANTEAFF
TRBJ1-1 once TRBV5-4 TRBD1 TGTGCCAGCAGCTTGGAGACAGGGGTGACTGAAGCTTTCTTT CASSLETGVTEAFF
TRBJ2-6 - TRBV5-4 TRBD2 TGTGCCAGCAAAGCGGGAAGCTCTGGGGCCAACGTCCTGACTTTC CASKAGSSGANVLTF
TRBJ2-5 - TRBV5-6 TRBD1 TGTGCCAGCAGTAAACTGGCGACAGGGCCGAGAGAGACCCAGTACTTC CASSKLATGPRETQYF
TRBJ1-2 - TRBV5-6 - TGTGCCAGCAGCTTGGGGACAGCTAACTATGGCTACACCTTC CASSLGTANYGYTF
TRBJ1-2 - TRBV4-3 TRBD1 TGCGCCAGCAGTCCCTTTACAGGGGAGGTAGGGGGCTACACCTTC CASSPFTGEVGGYTF
TRBJ1-6 - TRBV12-3/TRBV12-4 TRBD1 TGTGCCAGCAGCCCGGGACAGGGGAGACCCCTCCACTTT CASSPGQGRPLHF
TRBJ1-6 - TRBV5-1 - TGCGCCAGCAGCTTGACAGGCTCCTATAATTCACCCCTCCACTTT CASSLTGSYNSPLHF
TRBJ2-7 - TRBV30 TRBD1 TGTGCCTGGAGTGGGACAGGGGGGCCGTACGAGCAGTACTTC CAWSGTGGPYEQYF
TRBJ2-3 - TRBV6-5 TRBD1 TGTGCCAGCAGCGGGGGGACAGGGGGCGCAGATACGCAGTATTTT CASSGGTGGADTQYF
TRBJ1-1 - TRBV2 - TGTGCCAGCAGCCAGGGGTATACTGAAGCTTTCTTT CASSQGYTEAFF
TRBJ1-6 - TRBV7-2 TRBD1 TGTGCCAGCAGCTCACGGACAGGGTCGGGATCACCCCTCCACTTT CASSSRTGSGSPLHF
TRBJ2-1 - TRBV30 TRBD2 TGTGCCTGGACGACTAGCGGGAAAGGAGAGCAGTTCTTC CAWTTSGKGEQFF
TRBJ2-2 - TRBV19 TRBD2 TGTGCCAGTAGTATCAAAATAGCTAGCGGGGCGAACACCGGGGAGCTGTTTTTT CASSIKIASGANTGELFF
TRBJ2-5 few TRBV4-2 TRBD2 TGTGCCAGCAGCCAAGATGGACTAGCGGGACTCCAAGAGACCCAGTACTTC CASSQDGLAGLQETQYF
TRBJ1-4 few TRBV10-3 TRBD1 TGTGCCATCAGTGATGGAGGGCAGGGGGGAGAAAAACTGTTTTTT CAISDGGQGGEKLFF
TRBJ1-6 - TRBV7-9 TRBD1 TGTGCCAGCAGTTATAGGACAGGGGCCTCACCCCTCCACTTT CASSYRTGASPLHF
TRBJ1-2 - TRBV5-4 TRBD1 TGTGCCAGCAGCTACTTCGGCGGACAGGGAGATTCTGGCTACACCTTC CASSYFGGQGDSGYTF
TRBJ2-5 once TRBV11-1 - TGTGCCAGCAGGCCACAGACCCCGTACCAAGAGACCCAGTACTTC CASRPQTPYQETQYF
TRBJ1-2 - TRBV7-6 - TGTGCCAGCAGCTTAGCGGCTGGACTGAACTATGGCTACACCTTC CASSLAAGLNYGYTF
TRBJ1-6 - TRBV6-2/TRBV6-3 TRBD1 TGTGCCAGCAGTTTCGACAGGGTCAATTCACCCCTCCACTTT CASSFDRVNSPLHF
TRBJ1-6 - TRBV3-1/TRBV3-2 TRBD1 TGTGCCAGCAGCTGGGACAGGGGTAATTCACCCCTCCACTTT CASSWDRGNSPLHF
TRBJ1-2 - TRBV7-6 - TGTGCCAGCAGCCCCCTCGTCGGGGGTAGCTTAGGCTACACCTTC CASSPLVGGSLGYTF
TRBJ1-2 - TRBV27 TRBD1 TGTGCCAGCAGTTTAGTGGGACAGGGTGGTAGAGGCTATGGCTACACCTTC CASSLVGQGGRGYGYTF
TRBJ1-4 - TRBV2 - TGTGCCAGCAGGTTCGGGGTTAATGAAAAACTGTTTTTT CASRFGVNEKLFF
TRBJ1-4 once TRBV19 - TGTGCCAGTAGTGGGGGCGAGCCAACTAATGAAAAACTGTTTTTT CASSGGEPTNEKLFF
TRBJ2-1 - TRBV10-1 TRBD1 TGCGCCAGCAGTGATTTGGGGACAGGTAACAATGAGCAGTTCTTC CASSDLGTGNNEQFF
TRBJ1-5 - TRBV19 - TGTGCCAGTAGTCCCCGCGGGAATAGGAGCAATCAGCCCCAGCATTTT CASSPRGNRSNQPQHF
TRBJ2-2 - TRBV6-2/TRBV6-3 TRBD1 TGTGCCAGCAGTTACGGACAGGGGTTGGATACCGGGGAGCTGTTTTTT CASSYGQGLDTGELFF
TRBJ1-6 once TRBV7-9 TRBD1 TGTGCCAGCAGCTCCCGGGACAGGGGGGGGTCACCCCTCCACTTT CASSSRDRGGSPLHF
TRBJ1-1 - TRBV27 TRBD1 TGTGCCAGCAGAAAACCCACCAGGGGGCCGTACACTGAAGCTTTCTTT CASRKPTRGPYTEAFF
TRBJ1-4 - TRBV4-3 - TGCGCCAGCAGCCAGCAACAGGGAGCTAATGAAAAACTGTTTTTT CASSQQQGANEKLFF
TRBJ1-2 - TRBV28 TRBD1 TGTGCCAGCAGTTTAACAGGGGGCTCAGTACCATATGGCTACACCTTC CASSLTGGSVPYGYTF
TRBJ2-7 - TRBV6-6 - TGTGCCAGCAGTTACCACGGGGAGCAGTACTTC CASSYHGEQYF
TRBJ1-2 few TRBV12-3/TRBV12-4 - TGTGCCAGCTCCGGGTCGTCTAACTATGGCTACACCTTC CASSGSSNYGYTF
TRBJ1-2 - TRBV5-1 - TGCGCCAGCAGCGCCCAGGGCCCGGGAGGCTATGGCTACACCTTC CASSAQGPGGYGYTF
TRBJ2-7 - TRBV27 TRBD1 TGTGCCAGCAGTTTAGCCAGGACAGGGAGCGAGCAGTACTTC CASSLARTGSEQYF
TRBJ1-1 - TRBV9 TRBD1 TGTGCCAGCAGCCCATCGACAGGGGCAGAAGCTTTCTTT CASSPSTGAEAFF
TRBJ2-1 - TRBV10-1 - TGCGCCAGCAGTGAGTTAGCAGATCATTACAATGAGCAGTTCTTC CASSELADHYNEQFF
TRBJ2-1 - TRBV2 TRBD2 TGTGCCAGCAGTGAGGCACTAGCGGGAGTAACGGAGCAGTTCTTC CASSEALAGVTEQFF
TRBJ1-6 - TRBV9 - TGTGCCAGCAGCGTAGGGGCGACGGACAGTCTTAATTCACCCCTCCACTTT CASSVGATDSLNSPLHF
TRBJ2-7 few TRBV4-1 - TGCGCCAGCAGCCGAGACATAGCCACCTACGAGCAGTACTTC CASSRDIATYEQYF
TRBJ2-1 - TRBV6-5 - TGTGCCAGCAGTTACTTGGGTAACAGCGAGCAGTTCTTC CASSYLGNSEQFF
TRBJ1-1 - TRBV9 - TGTGCCAGCAGCGTAGGTGGTTCCCGGGTGGAAAACACTGAAGCTTTCTTT CASSVGGSRVENTEAFF
TRBJ2-7 - TRBV7-2 TRBD1 TGTGCCAGCAGCTTAATGGGACAGGGCTACGAGCAGTACTTC CASSLMGQGYEQYF
TRBJ2-3 - TRBV5-1 - TGCGCCAGCAGCTTGGGGGGAGGCGCTGAGGATACGCAGTATTTT CASSLGGGAEDTQYF
TRBJ1-1 - TRBV30 - TGTGCCTGGAGTACACGATTACAGGGAACTGAAGCTTTCTTT CAWSTRLQGTEAFF
TRBJ2-3 few TRBV5-1 - TGCGCCAGCAGCTTGGCCTCAGGCTTTATCACAGATACGCAGTATTTT CASSLASGFITDTQYF
TRBJ2-1 - TRBV7-3 - TGTGCCAGCAGCTTAAGGGGGGTTGATGAGCAGTTCTTC CASSLRGVDEQFF